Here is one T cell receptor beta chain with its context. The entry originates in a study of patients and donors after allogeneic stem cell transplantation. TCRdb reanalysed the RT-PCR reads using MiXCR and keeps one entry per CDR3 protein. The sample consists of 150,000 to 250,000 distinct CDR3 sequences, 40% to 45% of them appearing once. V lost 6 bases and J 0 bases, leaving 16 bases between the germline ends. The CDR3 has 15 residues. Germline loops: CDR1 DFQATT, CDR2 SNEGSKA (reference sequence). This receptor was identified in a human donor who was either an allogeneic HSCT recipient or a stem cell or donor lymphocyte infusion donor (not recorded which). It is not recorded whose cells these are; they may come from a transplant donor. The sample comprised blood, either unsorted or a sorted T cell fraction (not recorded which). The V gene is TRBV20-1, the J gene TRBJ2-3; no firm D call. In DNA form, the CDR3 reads TGCAGTGCCATAGTTGGGTCCAAGAGCACAGATACGCAGTATTTT. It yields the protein CSAIVGSKSTDTQYF.